These 14 T cell receptor beta chains came from one sample sequenced in a study of cytomegalovirus exposure and HLA in healthy donors. Primers included in the PCR were 60 Vbeta and 13 Jbeta primers. The table came from immunoSEQ multiplex PCR; TCRdb's copy has only in-frame clones and leaves some out. The table includes some 170,000 clones, roughly 79% detected once. The source material was PBMCs. These receptors were obtained from a woman between 18 and 29 years old in good health and CMV-seropositive.

The V gene is TRBV5-1, the J gene TRBJ2-6; 8 bases are a match to TRBD1. Losses at the gene ends were 1 base for V and 16 bases for J; bases not matched to a gene: 16. The CDR3 consists of 16 residues. Germline CDR1 SGHRS, CDR2 YFSETQ. The CDR3 loop is CASSLQGATGANGLTF. DNA for the CDR3: TGCGCCAGCAGCTTGCAGGGGGCGACTGGGGCCAACGGTCTGACTTTC.

The rearrangement links TRBV5-4 to TRBJ2-2, with a weak D call TRBD2 (7 bases). CDR1 and CDR2 from the germline V gene are SGHNT and YYREEE (reference sequence). The CDR3 totals 15 residues. V was clipped by 3 bases and J by 4 bases, with 13 bases between them. Written as DNA, the CDR3 is TGTGCCAGCAGCTGGGAAGGGGGGGGCACCGGGGAGCTGTTTTTT. This sequence encodes CASSWEGGGTGELFF. The full variable domain, with the rest looked up from reference TRBV5-4 and TRBJ2-2, is ETGVTQSPTHLIKTRGQQVTLRCSSQSGHNTVSWYQQALGQGPQFIFQYYREEENGRGNFPPRFSGLQFPNYSSELNVNALELDDSALYLCASSWEGGGTGELFFGEGSRLTVL.

V and J are TRBV7-9 and TRBJ1-6, with D perhaps TRBD1 (5 bases). Per germline, CDR1 SEHNR and CDR2 FQNEAQ (reference sequence). The V and J ends lost 5 bases and 4 bases respectively, with 15 bases between them. The CDR3 is 16 residues long. CDR3 in amino acids: CASSIREGIYNSPLHF. The DNA for the CDR3 is TGTGCCAGCAGCATCAGGGAAGGTATATATAATTCACCCCTCCACTTT.

The J gene is TRBJ2-7, the V gene TRBV9; D is perhaps TRBD1 (5 bases). V was trimmed by 0 bases and J by 5 bases, leaving 12 bases between them. This CDR3 comprises 14 residues. CDR1 is SGDLS and CDR2 is YYNGEE in the germline V gene. In DNA form, the CDR3 reads TGTGCCAGCAGCGTAGATGGCAGGGCCGACGAGCAGTACTTC. This translates into CASSVDGRADEQYF.

The chain couples TRBV7-9 to TRBJ1-4; TRBD1 agrees at 7 bases. Germline CDR1 SEHNR, CDR2 FQNEAQ (reference sequence). The V segment lost 6 bases and the J segment 11 bases; nucleotides outside the gene matches: 9. The CDR3 covers 13 residues. CDR3: CASSFDRAWKLFF. CDR3 nucleotides: TGTGCCAGCAGTTTCGACAGGGCCTGGAAACTGTTTTTT.

This chain links TRBV7-6 with TRBJ1-4; 8 bases agree with TRBD1. From germline, CDR1 is SGHVS and CDR2 FNYEAQ. J lost 0 bases, V lost 1 base, and 16 bases had no gene match. CDR3 length: 21 amino acids. The CDR3 sequence: CASSLVQKARTGTTTNEKLFF. CDR3 DNA: TGTGCCAGCAGCTTAGTCCAAAAGGCGAGGACAGGGACGACAACTAATGAAAAACTGTTTTTT.

This clone was recorded a few times. The chain joins TRBV11-2 to TRBJ1-1, with D maybe TRBD1 (5 bases). CDR1 SGHAT and CDR2 FQNNGV come from the germline V gene. Trimming took off 1 base at V and 4 bases at J, with 25 bases between the two ends. The CDR3 loop spans 19 amino acids. The DNA for the CDR3 is TGTGCCAGCAGCTTAGGTTTGTCAAGAACAGGCCCCTCTACCACTGAAGCTTTCTTT. Translated: CASSLGLSRTGPSTTEAFF.

This chain joins TRBV28 and TRBJ1-4; D is undetermined. The V end lost 6 bases, the J end lost 3 bases, and 14 bases lay between the germline ends. Germline V gene lookup returns CDR1 MDHEN and CDR2 SYDVKM. The CDR3 covers 15 residues. The CDR3: CASRLRSGPNEKLFF. In nucleotides, the CDR3 is TGTGCCAGCAGATTAAGGAGCGGCCCTAATGAAAAACTGTTTTTT.

The chain carries TRBV20-1 and TRBJ1-1, with D hard to call. Trimming left V 6 bases short and J 5 bases short, with 10 bases between. The CDR3 consists of 11 residues. Per germline, CDR1 DFQATT and CDR2 SNEGSKA (reference sequence). The CDR3 loop reads CSAIHGTEAFF. The CDR3 DNA is TGCAGTGCCATACATGGTACTGAAGCTTTCTTT.

V gene TRBV5-4 combines with J gene TRBJ2-7, with 7 bases fitting TRBD1. The V segment lost 10 bases and the J segment 0 bases; nucleotides outside the gene matches: 10. Germline V CDR1 and CDR2: SGHNT, YYREEE (reference sequence). The CDR3 loop spans 14 amino acids. This CDR3 reads CASYNRDSSYEQYF. Here the CDR3 DNA reads TGTGCCTCCTATAATCGGGACAGCTCCTACGAGCAGTACTTC.

J is TRBJ1-4 and V is TRBV5-6; D gene unclear. Trimming took 4 bases from V and 7 from J, leaving 14 bases between them. The CDR3 length is 14 residues. In germline, CDR1 is SGHDT, CDR2 YYEEEE. The CDR3 spells CASSRLVVSEKLFF. CDR3 nucleotides: TGTGCCAGCAGCCGCCTCGTAGTGAGTGAAAAACTGTTTTTT.

The gene calls are TRBV5-1 and TRBJ2-5, with a tentative D call TRBD2 (6 bases). Germline assignment: CDR1 SGHRS and CDR2 YFSETQ. The CDR3 spans 12 residues. V was cut by 2 bases and J by 7 bases, with 9 bases left in between. The CDR3 spells CASSFARGTQYF. CDR3 bases: TGCGCCAGCAGCTTTGCGCGGGGGACCCAGTACTTC.

The CDR3 reads CASSLDEGGGYTF. The CDR3 bases are TGTGCCAGCAGCTTAGACGAGGGAGGCGGCTACACCTTC. V is TRBV11-3 and J is TRBJ1-2; D remains ambiguous. Germline assignment: CDR1 SGHNT and CDR2 YENEEA. This CDR3 spans 13 amino acids. The V end was cut by 0 bases, the J end by 8 bases, with 10 bases between.

The CDR3 sequence: CASRPRQGSNTEAFF. The CDR3 coding sequence is TGTGCCAGCAGACCTCGACAGGGGTCGAACACTGAAGCTTTCTTT. The chain couples TRBV6-6 to TRBJ1-1; 8 bases map to TRBD1. J gave up 1 base and V 6 bases, and 7 bases lay outside the gene matches. The germline CDR1 and CDR2 sequences are MNHNY and SVGAGI (reference sequence). The CDR3 contains 15 residues.